This T cell receptor beta chain was sequenced in a study of blood T cell repertoires in COVID-19. Overall study: PBMCs, B-cell-depleted T cells, or T cells provided the cDNA or gDNA that made up the material.

This clone was found once. Data came from immunoSEQ multiplex PCR; TCRdb stores just in-frame clones and leaves some out. The sample records roughly 220,000 clones, roughly 84% being singletons. Participants were aged about 18 to 95 years, lived in about 26 US areas, and enrolled virtually. The trim removed 4 bases at V and 6 bases at J, leaving 4 bases unmatched. This CDR3 comprises 13 residues. Germline lookup yields CDR1 SQVTM and CDR2 ANQGSEA. This TCR came from a woman aged 40 to 49 who had recovered from COVID-19. The sample taken for sequencing was PBMCs or T cells enriched from blood (not recorded which). The V gene is TRBV29-1, the J gene TRBJ1-5; 9 nucleotides align to TRBD1. The CDR3: CSVATGGLQPQHF. The DNA for the CDR3 is TGCAGCGTTGCAACAGGGGGCCTTCAGCCCCAGCATTTT.